This TCR beta chain was sequenced for a study of T cell clones after liver transplantation. Study background: At least one year of complete immunosuppression withdrawal without enzymes over twice normal defined tolerance. Whole-study results and caveats: Migration into the graft, not deletion, may explain lost graft donor-reactive T cells. A significant post-transplant drop in circulating graft-donor-reactive CD4 TCRbeta sequences occurred in most of the 8 subjects.

This CDR3 contains 16 residues. Germline CDR1 reads SGDLS; CDR2 reads YYNGEE. The V end lost 4 bases, the J end lost 4 bases, and 19 bases lay between the germline ends. As regards this clone: Its antigen is undetermined.

Assay: immunoSEQ multiplex PCR; the TCRdb copy retains only in-frame clones and omits some. The table includes under 130,000 clones, approximately 79% detected once. The material was CD4+ T cells from blood, obtained around 4 years after liver transplant. J is TRBJ2-3 and V is TRBV9, with D possibly TRBD2 on 6 matching bases. The sequence came from a human patient who received a liver transplant. The graft donor may account for some of the T cells. This CDR3 is CASSISGGWGADTQYF. DNA of the CDR3: TGTGCCAGCAGCATCAGTGGCGGTTGGGGGGCAGATACGCAGTATTTT.